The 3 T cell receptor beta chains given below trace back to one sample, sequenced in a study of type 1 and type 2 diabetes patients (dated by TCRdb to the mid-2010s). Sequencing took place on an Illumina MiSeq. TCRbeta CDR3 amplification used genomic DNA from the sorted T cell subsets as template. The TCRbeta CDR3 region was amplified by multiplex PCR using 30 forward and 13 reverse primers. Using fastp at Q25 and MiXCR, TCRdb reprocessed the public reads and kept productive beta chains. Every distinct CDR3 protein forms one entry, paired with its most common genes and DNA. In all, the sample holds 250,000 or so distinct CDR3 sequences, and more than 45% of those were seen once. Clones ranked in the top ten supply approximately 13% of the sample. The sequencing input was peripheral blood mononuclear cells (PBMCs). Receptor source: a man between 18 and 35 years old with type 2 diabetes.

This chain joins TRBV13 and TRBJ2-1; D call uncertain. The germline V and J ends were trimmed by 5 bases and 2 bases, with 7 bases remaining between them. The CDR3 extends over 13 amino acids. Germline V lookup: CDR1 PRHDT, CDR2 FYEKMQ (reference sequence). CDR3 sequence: CASSAPPYNEQFF. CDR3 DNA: TGTGCCAGCAGCGCCCCCCCCTACAATGAGCAGTTCTTC.

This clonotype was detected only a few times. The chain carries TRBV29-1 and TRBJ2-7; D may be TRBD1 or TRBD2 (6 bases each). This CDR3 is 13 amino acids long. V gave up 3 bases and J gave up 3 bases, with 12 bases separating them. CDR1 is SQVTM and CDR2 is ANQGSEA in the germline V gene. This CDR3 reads CSVESGASYEQYF. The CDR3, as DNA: TGCAGCGTTGAGTCGGGGGCAAGCTACGAGCAGTACTTC.

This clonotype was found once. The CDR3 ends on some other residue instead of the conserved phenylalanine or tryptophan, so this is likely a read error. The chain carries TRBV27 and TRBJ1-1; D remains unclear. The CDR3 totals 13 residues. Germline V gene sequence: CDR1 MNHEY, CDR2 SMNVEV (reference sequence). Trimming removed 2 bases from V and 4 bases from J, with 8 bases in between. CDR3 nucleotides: TGTGCCAGCAGTTTAGCAGAGGGCACTGAAGCTTTCTCT. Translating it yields CASSLAEGTEAFS.